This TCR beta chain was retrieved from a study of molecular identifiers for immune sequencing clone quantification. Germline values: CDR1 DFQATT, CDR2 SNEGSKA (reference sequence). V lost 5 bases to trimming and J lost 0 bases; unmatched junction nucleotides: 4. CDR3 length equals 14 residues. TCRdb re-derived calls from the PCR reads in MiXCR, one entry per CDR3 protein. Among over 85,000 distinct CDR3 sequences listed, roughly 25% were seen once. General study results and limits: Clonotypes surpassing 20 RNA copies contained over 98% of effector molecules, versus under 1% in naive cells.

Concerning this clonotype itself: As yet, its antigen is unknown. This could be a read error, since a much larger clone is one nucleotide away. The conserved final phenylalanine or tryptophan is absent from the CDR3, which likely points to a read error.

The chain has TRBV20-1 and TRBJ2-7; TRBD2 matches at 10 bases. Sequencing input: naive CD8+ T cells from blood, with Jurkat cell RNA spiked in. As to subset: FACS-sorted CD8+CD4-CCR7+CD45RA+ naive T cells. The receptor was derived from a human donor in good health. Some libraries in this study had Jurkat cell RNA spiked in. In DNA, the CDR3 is TGCAGTGCTCTAGGGACTAGCGTCTCCTACGAGCAGTACATC. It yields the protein CSALGTSVSYEQYI.